Listed below are T cell receptor beta chains from one sample, sequenced in a study of early T cells in non-severe SARS-CoV-2 infection. Each CDR3 protein gets one entry after TCRdb re-called the 5' RACE reads with MiXCR. The table lists 100,000 or so distinct CDR3 sequences, around 13% of them singletons, with about 6.2% in the top ten. Sequencing was performed on whole blood. The source is an adult who was a healthcare worker with PCR-confirmed SARS-CoV-2 infection or an uninfected control (not recorded which). The CDR3 runs from the conserved cysteine through the conserved F or W. D genes are given only for firm matches. Clone size, where shown, is once, few, many, or a class for clones that have expanded.

V: TRBV5-6
D: -
J: TRBJ1-2
size: many
DNA: TGTGCCAGCAGCTTGAGGCAGGGAGATGGCTACACCTTC
CDR3: CASSLRQGDGYTF

V: TRBV10-3
D: -
J: TRBJ2-3
size: -
DNA: TGTGCCATAGAAAACTCGAACCAAGATACGCAGTATTTT
CDR3: CAIENSNQDTQYF

V: TRBV10-3
D: TRBD2
J: TRBJ2-7
size: many
DNA: TGTGCCATCAGTGAGTCGATTGGTAGGAGGCTAGCGGTCAAGCAATACGAGCAGTACTTC
CDR3: CAISESIGRRLAVKQYEQYF

V: TRBV6-6
D: TRBD2
J: TRBJ2-3
size: many
DNA: TGTGCCAGCAGTTACTCGAACTCGGCGGGAGGACCCACAGATACGCAGTATTTT
CDR3: CASSYSNSAGGPTDTQYF

V: TRBV11-2
D: -
J: TRBJ2-7
size: few
DNA: TGTGCCAGCAGCCTACTGACCGGCCCCTACGAGCAGTACTTC
CDR3: CASSLLTGPYEQYF

V: TRBV28
D: -
J: TRBJ1-1
size: many
DNA: TGTGCCAGCAGTCGACTTTTGACAGAAGAAGCTTTCTTT
CDR3: CASSRLLTEEAFF

V: TRBV12-3/TRBV12-4
D: -
J: TRBJ1-3
size: many
DNA: TGTGCCAGCAGGCCGGCGAACGGAAACACCATATATTTT
CDR3: CASRPANGNTIYF

V: TRBV27
D: -
J: TRBJ1-5
size: -
DNA: TGTGCCAGCAGTTTAAATCCAGGGGCCAATCAGCCCCAGCATTTT
CDR3: CASSLNPGANQPQHF

V: TRBV28
D: TRBD2
J: TRBJ2-2
size: many
DNA: TGTGCCAGCAGCCGAGGGAGGGCGAGGCCCGGGGAGCTGTTTTTT
CDR3: CASSRGRARPGELFF

V: TRBV29-1
D: -
J: TRBJ2-1
size: few
DNA: TGCAGCGTTGGCGCGGACTATTACAATGAGCAGTTCTTC
CDR3: CSVGADYYNEQFF

V: TRBV13
D: -
J: TRBJ1-3
size: many
DNA: TGTGCCAGCAGCTTTGGGGCAGGGTTTACTGGAAACACCATATATTTT
CDR3: CASSFGAGFTGNTIYF

V: TRBV20-1
D: -
J: TRBJ1-1
size: -
DNA: TGCAGTGCTAGAAGTAGAAAACCTTTCGTAGCTTTCTTT
CDR3: CSARSRKPFVAFF

V: TRBV3-1
D: TRBD2
J: TRBJ2-2
size: -
DNA: TGTGCCAGCAGCCAGGCTAGACTAGCAAACGGCGGGGAGCTGTTTTTT
CDR3: CASSQARLANGGELFF

V: TRBV3-1
D: -
J: TRBJ1-1
size: many
DNA: TGTGCCAGCAGCCAACAGGGCACTGAAGCTTTCTTT
CDR3: CASSQQGTEAFF

V: TRBV20-1
D: -
J: TRBJ2-3
size: -
DNA: TGCAGTGCTAGAGATGCGGGGGCCTCCACAGATACGCAGTATTTT
CDR3: CSARDAGASTDTQYF

V: TRBV24-1
D: -
J: TRBJ2-3
size: -
DNA: TGTGCCACCAGTGAATCTGGGTCAGATACGCAGTATTTT
CDR3: CATSESGSDTQYF

V: TRBV5-1
D: -
J: TRBJ2-6
size: many
DNA: TGCGCCAGCAGCTTGGATCCGTCGGGGGCCAACGTCCTGACTTTC
CDR3: CASSLDPSGANVLTF

V: TRBV29-1
D: -
J: TRBJ2-5
size: many
DNA: TGCAGCGTGTCTTTAGGACTGCAAGAGACCCAGTACTTC
CDR3: CSVSLGLQETQYF

V: TRBV6-2/TRBV6-3
D: -
J: TRBJ2-3
size: -
DNA: TGTGCCAGCAGCCCCGGACGGACCATAACAGATACGCAGTATTTT
CDR3: CASSPGRTITDTQYF

V: TRBV29-1
D: -
J: TRBJ1-1
size: few
DNA: TGCAGCGGACTTGAACTACAGGGAAACACTGAAGCTTTCTTT
CDR3: CSGLELQGNTEAFF

V: TRBV19
D: -
J: TRBJ2-3
size: -
DNA: TGTGCCAGTAGTAATTTGGAAGGGGTTGCAGATACGCAGTATTTT
CDR3: CASSNLEGVADTQYF

V: TRBV28
D: -
J: TRBJ2-7
size: many
DNA: TGTGCCACCACCGGCTCCTACGAGCAGTACTTC
CDR3: CATTGSYEQYF

V: TRBV12-3/TRBV12-4
D: -
J: TRBJ2-4
size: -
DNA: TGTGCCAGCAGTTTCCAGGGGCCCGCGTTGGGAAACATTCAGTACTTC
CDR3: CASSFQGPALGNIQYF

V: TRBV7-9
D: TRBD1
J: TRBJ2-6
size: -
DNA: TGTGCCAGCAGCTCTGGGACAGGGCGTATCTCTGGGGCCAACGTCCTGACTTTC
CDR3: CASSSGTGRISGANVLTF

V: TRBV20-1
D: TRBD2
J: TRBJ2-1
size: many
DNA: TGCAGTGCTAGAGTAGCGGGAGACTACAATGAGCAGTTCTTC
CDR3: CSARVAGDYNEQFF

V: TRBV20-1
D: -
J: TRBJ1-2
size: -
DNA: TGCAGTGCTAGAGATGGGATGACCGATGGCTACACCTTC
CDR3: CSARDGMTDGYTF

V: TRBV27
D: -
J: TRBJ2-1
size: -
DNA: TGTGCCAGCAGTTTTCTCCCCCAACTAGGTGGGGAGCAGTTCTTC
CDR3: CASSFLPQLGGEQFF

V: TRBV20-1
D: -
J: TRBJ2-1
size: few
DNA: TGCAGTGCCTTCGCTTATGAGCAGTTCTTC
CDR3: CSAFAYEQFF

V: TRBV11-2
D: -
J: TRBJ1-2
size: -
DNA: TGTGCCAGCAGCTTAGAGCGGACTTCTTCGCTCTACACCTTC
CDR3: CASSLERTSSLYTF

V: TRBV28
D: -
J: TRBJ2-1
size: many
DNA: TGTGCCAGCAGTCCGTTAGGACTTCCGGATGAGCAGTTCTTC
CDR3: CASSPLGLPDEQFF

V: TRBV29-1
D: -
J: TRBJ2-1
size: few
DNA: TGCAGCGTTGATGACGGTGAGCAGTTCTTC
CDR3: CSVDDGEQFF

V: TRBV11-2
D: TRBD1
J: TRBJ2-7
size: many
DNA: TGTGCCAGCAGCCCCGGGACAGGGACTGGCGAGCAGTACTTC
CDR3: CASSPGTGTGEQYF

V: TRBV4-1
D: -
J: TRBJ2-5
size: few
DNA: TGCGCCAGCAGCCAAGGCGAAAGAGGATTCCAAGAGACCCAGTACTTC
CDR3: CASSQGERGFQETQYF

V: TRBV20-1
D: TRBD2
J: TRBJ2-3
size: few
DNA: TGCAGTGCTCCCCGGACTAGCGGGCCAGGAGGCACAGATACGCAGTATTTT
CDR3: CSAPRTSGPGGTDTQYF

V: TRBV29-1
D: -
J: TRBJ1-1
size: few
DNA: TGCAGCGTTGGACAGATGAACACTGAAGCTTTCTTT
CDR3: CSVGQMNTEAFF

V: TRBV29-1
D: TRBD1
J: TRBJ2-7
size: few
DNA: TGCAGCGTTGGTGTAGGGACAGGGGACGAGCAGTACTTC
CDR3: CSVGVGTGDEQYF

V: TRBV3-1
D: TRBD2
J: TRBJ2-7
size: -
DNA: TGTGCCAGCAGCCAAGTGTTTCGTTTAGGACTAGCGGGAGGAAAGCAGTACTTC
CDR3: CASSQVFRLGLAGGKQYF

V: TRBV4-1
D: -
J: TRBJ2-1
size: many
DNA: TGCGCCAGCAGCCACTCCTCGGCTAGCACCGAGCAGTTCTTC
CDR3: CASSHSSASTEQFF

V: TRBV28
D: -
J: TRBJ2-2
size: -
DNA: TGTGCCGGCGGACAGCTGAACACCGGGGAGCTGTTTTTT
CDR3: CAGGQLNTGELFF

V: TRBV4-3
D: -
J: TRBJ2-3
size: -
DNA: TGCGCCAGCAGCCAAGGGACCGACAGACTTGCGCAGTATTTT
CDR3: CASSQGTDRLAQYF

V: TRBV9
D: -
J: TRBJ2-3
size: -
DNA: TGTGCCAGCAGCGCCCGACTTGCCACAGATACACAGTATTTT
CDR3: CASSARLATDTQYF

V: TRBV2
D: TRBD2
J: TRBJ2-5
size: many
DNA: TGTGCCAGCAGTGAATTCCGGACTAGCGGGAGGGAGACCCAGTACTTC
CDR3: CASSEFRTSGRETQYF

V: TRBV30
D: TRBD2
J: TRBJ2-2
size: -
DNA: TGTGCCTGGTGCCACGGGCTAGCGGATACCGGGGAGCTTTTTTTT
CDR3: CAWCHGLADTGELFF

V: TRBV5-1
D: -
J: TRBJ2-1
size: few
DNA: TGCGCCAGCAGCCGAGAGTTCGGTGAGCAGTTCTTC
CDR3: CASSREFGEQFF

V: TRBV20-1
D: -
J: TRBJ2-7
size: few
DNA: TGCAGTGCCCTCAGGGGGGGGAGCTCCTACGAGCAGTACTTC
CDR3: CSALRGGSSYEQYF

V: TRBV12-3/TRBV12-4
D: TRBD1
J: TRBJ2-7
size: -
DNA: TGTGCCAGCAGTTCGTCCGAGACAGGGTCGGCAGGGCAGTACTTC
CDR3: CASSSSETGSAGQYF

V: TRBV27
D: -
J: TRBJ2-6
size: many
DNA: TGTGCCAGCAGGACCGTGGGCCTCGGGGCCAACGTCCTGACTTTC
CDR3: CASRTVGLGANVLTF

V: TRBV21-1
D: -
J: TRBJ1-2
size: few
DNA: TGTGCCAGCAGCCGATCCGGACAGGGGGCTGGCTACACCTTC
CDR3: CASSRSGQGAGYTF

V: TRBV7-9
D: -
J: TRBJ1-1
size: many
DNA: TGTGCCAGCAACGTAGTGAGGGGAAGTGAAGCTTTCTTT
CDR3: CASNVVRGSEAFF

V: TRBV7-9
D: TRBD2
J: TRBJ2-1
size: few
DNA: TGTGCCAGCAGCCGTAGCGGGAGGGGATACAATGAGCAGTTCTTC
CDR3: CASSRSGRGYNEQFF

V: TRBV12-3/TRBV12-4
D: TRBD2
J: TRBJ2-2
size: -
DNA: TGTGCCAGCAGTTTAATGAGCGGGAGGACAACCTGGGAGCTGTTTTTT
CDR3: CASSLMSGRTTWELFF

V: TRBV7-9
D: -
J: TRBJ2-7
size: few
DNA: TGTGCCAGCAGCTCGGAAGGGGGAATTGCCCACGAGCAGTACTTC
CDR3: CASSSEGGIAHEQYF

V: TRBV6-1
D: -
J: TRBJ1-2
size: few
DNA: TGTGCCAGCAGCGTCGACTCTAACTATGGCTACACCTTC
CDR3: CASSVDSNYGYTF

V: TRBV12-3/TRBV12-4
D: -
J: TRBJ2-3
size: -
DNA: TGTGCCAGCAGTTTACTACTGAATACCGATACGCAGTATTTT
CDR3: CASSLLLNTDTQYF

V: TRBV29-1
D: TRBD1
J: TRBJ1-2
size: few
DNA: TGCAGCGCCGGGACAGGGGGCGATGGCTACACCTTC
CDR3: CSAGTGGDGYTF

V: TRBV11-2
D: -
J: TRBJ2-7
size: few
DNA: TGTGCCAGCAGCTCCCTGTCCCGGGACGGGGAACAGTACTTC
CDR3: CASSSLSRDGEQYF

V: TRBV20-1
D: TRBD1
J: TRBJ1-5
size: few
DNA: TGCAGTGCTAGAATAATGACAGGGAACAATCAGCCCCAGCATTTT
CDR3: CSARIMTGNNQPQHF

V: TRBV30
D: -
J: TRBJ2-3
size: many
DNA: TGTGCCTGGAGTCGGCGAGGGCCGGATACGCAGTATTTT
CDR3: CAWSRRGPDTQYF